There are a few counts of the clone carrying this TCR beta chain. Trimming took off 4 bases at V and 0 bases at J, with 11 bases between the two ends. CDR3 length: 16 residues. Germline V gene lookup returns CDR1 SGHRS and CDR2 YFSETQ. This specimen belongs to a study of regulatory T cells in long-lasting Graves disease. Study details: New Graves' disease cases had less than 3 months of antithyroid drugs.

Time point indicated: newly diagnosed GD, antithyroid drugs for less than 3 months. Isolated PBMC RNA provided the starting material for the TCR library. Combining iRepertoire HTBI primers with Arm-PCR of CDR3 regions, the authors built TCR beta libraries. TCRdb passed the multiplex PCR reads through MiXCR, listing each CDR3 protein once. The sample consists of 450,000 to 650,000 distinct CDR3 sequences, roughly 15% of them appearing once. This sample also appeared in a second study, on T cells in Graves' hyperthyroidism and ophthalmopathy. As that report states: The study defined stable Graves' hyperthyroidism as no ophthalmopathy progression within 18 months. Orbital computed tomography, thyroid ultrasound, serum thyroxine and TRAb, and clinical symptoms together informed the diagnoses. When the TCR CDR3 underwent first-round RT-PCR, the HTBI primer set was used.

The sequence derives from a woman between 40 and 65 years old with Graves disease. This chain connects TRBV5-1 to TRBJ2-6; no definite D call. The sample here was peripheral blood mononuclear cells (PBMCs), taken at new diagnosis, from a patient treated with antithyroid drugs. The CDR3 here is CASSPQAISGANVLTF. In nucleotides, the CDR3 is TGCGCCAGCAGCCCCCAGGCCATCTCTGGGGCCAACGTCCTGACTTTC.